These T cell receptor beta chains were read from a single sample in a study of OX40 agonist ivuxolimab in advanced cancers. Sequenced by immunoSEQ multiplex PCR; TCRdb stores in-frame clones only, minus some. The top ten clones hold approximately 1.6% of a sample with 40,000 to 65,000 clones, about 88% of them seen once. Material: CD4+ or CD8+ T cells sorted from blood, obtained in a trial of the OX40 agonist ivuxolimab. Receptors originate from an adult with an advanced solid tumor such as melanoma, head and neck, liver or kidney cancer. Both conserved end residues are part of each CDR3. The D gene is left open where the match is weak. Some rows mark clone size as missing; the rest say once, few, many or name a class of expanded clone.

CDR3nt: TGTGCCAGTCGACACGCAGGCGGGACTGAAGCTTTCTTT
CDR3aa: CASRHAGGTEAFF
abundance: once
v_gene: TRBV19
j_gene: TRBJ1-1
d_gene: -

CDR3nt: TGCGCCAGCAGCCCCCGGGGGTTGTACACCGGGGAGCTGTTTTTT
CDR3aa: CASSPRGLYTGELFF
abundance: -
v_gene: TRBV4-1
j_gene: TRBJ2-2
d_gene: -

CDR3nt: TGTGCCAGCAGTCCCTCCGGGACCAAATACGAGCAGTACTTC
CDR3aa: CASSPSGTKYEQYF
abundance: -
v_gene: TRBV28
j_gene: TRBJ2-7
d_gene: -

CDR3nt: TGTGCCAGCAGTGAAGCGGGCAGTTTATACGAGCAGTACTTC
CDR3aa: CASSEAGSLYEQYF
abundance: -
v_gene: TRBV6-1
j_gene: TRBJ2-7
d_gene: -

CDR3nt: TGTGCTAGTGGTCCCGGGACAGGGGGCACTGAAGCTTTCTTT
CDR3aa: CASGPGTGGTEAFF
abundance: -
v_gene: TRBV12-5
j_gene: TRBJ1-1
d_gene: TRBD1

CDR3nt: TGTGCCTGGAGGGCCAGGGGCGACACCGGGGAGCTGTTTTTT
CDR3aa: CAWRARGDTGELFF
abundance: -
v_gene: TRBV30
j_gene: TRBJ2-2
d_gene: -

CDR3nt: TGTGCCAGCAGCCCCCGCCGGGACAGCAATCAGCCCCAGCATTTT
CDR3aa: CASSPRRDSNQPQHF
abundance: -
v_gene: TRBV6-5
j_gene: TRBJ1-5
d_gene: -

CDR3nt: TGTGCCAGCACTCCCCGAACCGAGGGCTCCAAAAACATTCAGTACTTC
CDR3aa: CASTPRTEGSKNIQYF
abundance: -
v_gene: TRBV28
j_gene: TRBJ2-4
d_gene: -

CDR3nt: TGTGCCAGTAAAGGTCGCACAGATACGCAGTATTTT
CDR3aa: CASKGRTDTQYF
abundance: -
v_gene: TRBV19
j_gene: TRBJ2-3
d_gene: -

CDR3nt: TGCGCCAGCTCCGGGACAGGGTTTTTGAAGTCTGAAGCTTTCTTT
CDR3aa: CASSGTGFLKSEAFF
abundance: -
v_gene: TRBV5-1
j_gene: TRBJ1-1
d_gene: TRBD1

CDR3nt: TGCGCCAGCAGCGGCGGACAGGGAGGCTACAATGAGCAGTTCTTC
CDR3aa: CASSGGQGGYNEQFF
abundance: -
v_gene: TRBV5-1
j_gene: TRBJ2-1
d_gene: TRBD1

CDR3nt: TGTGCCAGCACCGTTATGTTTGAAGCTTTCTTT
CDR3aa: CASTVMFEAFF
abundance: -
v_gene: TRBV2
j_gene: TRBJ1-1
d_gene: -

CDR3nt: TGTGCCATCAGGGGCACCGCCTACGAGCAGTACTTC
CDR3aa: CAIRGTAYEQYF
abundance: -
v_gene: TRBV10-3
j_gene: TRBJ2-7
d_gene: -

CDR3nt: TGTGCCAGCAGCTTAGCCCTCAATAACTATGGCTACACCTTC
CDR3aa: CASSLALNNYGYTF
abundance: -
v_gene: TRBV7-2
j_gene: TRBJ1-2
d_gene: -

CDR3nt: TGTGCCAGCAGCTTACGAGGGGGGGCTAGCGGGAGTTTTACAGATACGCAGTATTTT
CDR3aa: CASSLRGGASGSFTDTQYF
abundance: -
v_gene: TRBV7-8
j_gene: TRBJ2-3
d_gene: TRBD2

CDR3nt: TGCGCCAGCAGCTTGGTGGTAGGGACACACGAGCAGTACTTC
CDR3aa: CASSLVVGTHEQYF
abundance: few
v_gene: TRBV5-1
j_gene: TRBJ2-7
d_gene: -

CDR3nt: TGTGCCAGCAGCGCGATTAGCGGGACCCTCTACAATGAGCAGTTCTTC
CDR3aa: CASSAISGTLYNEQFF
abundance: -
v_gene: TRBV5-4
j_gene: TRBJ2-1
d_gene: TRBD2

CDR3nt: TGTGCCAGCAGCGTAGGGGTCATGGGGAAACTCTCCTACAATGAGCAGTTCTTC
CDR3aa: CASSVGVMGKLSYNEQFF
abundance: -
v_gene: TRBV9
j_gene: TRBJ2-1
d_gene: -

CDR3nt: TGTGCCAGCAAAGTAAGGGAAACCGGGGAGCTGTTTTTT
CDR3aa: CASKVRETGELFF
abundance: -
v_gene: TRBV2
j_gene: TRBJ2-2
d_gene: -

CDR3nt: TGTGCCAGTGCCAGGACCATGAGCTCCTACAATGAGCAGTTCTTC
CDR3aa: CASARTMSSYNEQFF
abundance: -
v_gene: TRBV2
j_gene: TRBJ2-1
d_gene: -

CDR3nt: TGTGCCAGCAAACTCCAGCGGGGTACATACGAGCAGTACTTC
CDR3aa: CASKLQRGTYEQYF
abundance: -
v_gene: TRBV2
j_gene: TRBJ2-7
d_gene: TRBD2

CDR3nt: TGTGCCTGGAGTAAGGTTACATCAGGAGCCTACGAGCAGTACTTC
CDR3aa: CAWSKVTSGAYEQYF
abundance: -
v_gene: TRBV30
j_gene: TRBJ2-7
d_gene: -

CDR3nt: TGTGCCAGCTCACAGGGGAGCCGCACAGATACGCAGTATTTT
CDR3aa: CASSQGSRTDTQYF
abundance: -
v_gene: TRBV18
j_gene: TRBJ2-3
d_gene: -